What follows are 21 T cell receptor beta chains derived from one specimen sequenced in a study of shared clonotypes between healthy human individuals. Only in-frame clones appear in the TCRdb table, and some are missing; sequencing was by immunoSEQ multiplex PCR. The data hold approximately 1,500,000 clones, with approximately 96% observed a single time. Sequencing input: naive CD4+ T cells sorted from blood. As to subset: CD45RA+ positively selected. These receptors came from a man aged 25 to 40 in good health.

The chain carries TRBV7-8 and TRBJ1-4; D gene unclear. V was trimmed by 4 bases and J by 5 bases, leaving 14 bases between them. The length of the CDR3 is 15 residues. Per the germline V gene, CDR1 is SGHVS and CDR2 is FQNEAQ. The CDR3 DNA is TGTGCCAGCAGCTCCAGGTCGTCCTGGAATGAAAAACTGTTTTTT. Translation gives CASSSRSSWNEKLFF.

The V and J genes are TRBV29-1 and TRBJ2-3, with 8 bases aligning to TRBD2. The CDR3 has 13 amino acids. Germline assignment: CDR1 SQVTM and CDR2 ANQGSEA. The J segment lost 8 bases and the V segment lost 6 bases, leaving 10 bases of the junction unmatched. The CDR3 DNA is TGCAGCGTGGGGACTAGTTCCGAAGGTACGCAGTATTTT. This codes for CSVGTSSEGTQYF.

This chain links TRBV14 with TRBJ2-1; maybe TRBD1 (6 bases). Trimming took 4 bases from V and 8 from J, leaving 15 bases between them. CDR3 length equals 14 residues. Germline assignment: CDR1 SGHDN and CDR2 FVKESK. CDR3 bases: TGTGCCAGCAGCCGAATTACAGGGATCGATGAGCAGTTCTTC. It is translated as CASSRITGIDEQFF.

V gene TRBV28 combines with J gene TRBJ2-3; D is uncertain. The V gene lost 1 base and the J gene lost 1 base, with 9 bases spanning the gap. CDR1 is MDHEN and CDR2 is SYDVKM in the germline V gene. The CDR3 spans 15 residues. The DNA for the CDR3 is TGTGCCAGCAGTTTATTTAGCCGGGGCACAGATACGCAGTATTTT. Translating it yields CASSLFSRGTDTQYF.

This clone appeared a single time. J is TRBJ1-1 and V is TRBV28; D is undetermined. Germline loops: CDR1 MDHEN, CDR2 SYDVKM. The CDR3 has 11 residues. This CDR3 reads CATITGTEAFF. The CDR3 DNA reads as TGTGCGACAATTACGGGGACTGAAGCTTTCTTT.

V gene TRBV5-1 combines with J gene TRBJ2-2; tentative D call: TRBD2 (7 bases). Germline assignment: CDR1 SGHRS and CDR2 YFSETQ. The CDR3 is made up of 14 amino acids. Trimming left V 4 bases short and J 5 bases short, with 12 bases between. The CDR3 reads CASSRGGGTGELFF. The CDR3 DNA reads TGCGCCAGCAGCCGAGGGGGAGGGACCGGGGAGCTGTTTTTT.

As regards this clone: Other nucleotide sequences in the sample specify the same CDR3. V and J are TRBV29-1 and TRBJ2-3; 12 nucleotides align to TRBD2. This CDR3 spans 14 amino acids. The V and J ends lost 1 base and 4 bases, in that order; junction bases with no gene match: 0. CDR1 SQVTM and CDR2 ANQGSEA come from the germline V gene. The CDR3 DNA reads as TGCAGCGTTGAAGGACTAGCGGGAGCAGATACGCAGTATTTT. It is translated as CSVEGLAGADTQYF.

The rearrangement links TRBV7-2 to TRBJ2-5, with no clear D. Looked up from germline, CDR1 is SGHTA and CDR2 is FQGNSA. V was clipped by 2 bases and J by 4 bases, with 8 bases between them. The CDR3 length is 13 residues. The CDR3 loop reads CASSLRTAETQYF. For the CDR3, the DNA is TGTGCCAGCAGCTTAAGAACCGCAGAGACCCAGTACTTC. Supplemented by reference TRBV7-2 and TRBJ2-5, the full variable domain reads GAGVSQSPSNKVTEKGKDVELRCDPISGHTALYWYRQSLGQGLEFLIYFQGNSAPDKSGLPSDRFSAERTGGSVSTLTIQRTQQEDSAVYLCASSLRTAETQYFGPGTRLLVL.

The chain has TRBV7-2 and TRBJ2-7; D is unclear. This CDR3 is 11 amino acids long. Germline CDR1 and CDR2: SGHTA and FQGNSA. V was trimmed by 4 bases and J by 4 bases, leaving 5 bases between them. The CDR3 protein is CASSWHYEQYF. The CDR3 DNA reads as TGTGCCAGCAGCTGGCATTACGAGCAGTACTTC.

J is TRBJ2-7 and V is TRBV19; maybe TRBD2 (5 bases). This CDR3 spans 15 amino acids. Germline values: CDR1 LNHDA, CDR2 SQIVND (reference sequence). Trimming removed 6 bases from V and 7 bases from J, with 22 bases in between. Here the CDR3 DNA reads TGTGCCAGTAGACCGACCGATAGCACGTCGGGAGAGCAGTACTTC. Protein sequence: CASRPTDSTSGEQYF.

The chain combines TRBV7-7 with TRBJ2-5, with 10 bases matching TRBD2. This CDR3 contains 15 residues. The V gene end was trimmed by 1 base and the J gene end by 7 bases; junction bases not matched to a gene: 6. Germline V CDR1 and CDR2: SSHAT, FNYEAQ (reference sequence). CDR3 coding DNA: TGTGCCAGCAGCTTAGGATCGCTAGCGGGAGTGACCCAGTACTTC. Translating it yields CASSLGSLAGVTQYF.

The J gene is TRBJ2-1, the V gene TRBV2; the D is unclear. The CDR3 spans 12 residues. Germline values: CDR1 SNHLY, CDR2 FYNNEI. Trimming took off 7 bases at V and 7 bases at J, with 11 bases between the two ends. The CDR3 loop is CASNGLENEQFF. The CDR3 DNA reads TGTGCCAGCAATGGCCTGGAGAATGAGCAGTTCTTC.

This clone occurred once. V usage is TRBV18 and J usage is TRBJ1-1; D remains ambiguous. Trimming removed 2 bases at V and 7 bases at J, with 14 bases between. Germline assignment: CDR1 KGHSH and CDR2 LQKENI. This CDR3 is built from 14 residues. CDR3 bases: TGTGCCAGCTCACCAAACAGCTTTAAACTTGAAGCTTTCTTT. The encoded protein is CASSPNSFKLEAFF.

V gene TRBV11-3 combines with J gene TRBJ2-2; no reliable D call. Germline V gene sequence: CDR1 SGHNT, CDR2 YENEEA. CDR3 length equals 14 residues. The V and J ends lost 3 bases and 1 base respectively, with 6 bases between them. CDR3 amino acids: CASSFWGNTGELFF. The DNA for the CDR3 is TGTGCCAGCAGCTTTTGGGGGAACACCGGGGAGCTGTTTTTT.

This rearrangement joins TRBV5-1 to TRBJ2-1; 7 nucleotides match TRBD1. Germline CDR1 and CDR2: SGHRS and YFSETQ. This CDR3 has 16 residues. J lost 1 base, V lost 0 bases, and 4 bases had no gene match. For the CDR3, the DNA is TGCGCCAGCAGCTTGGTTGGGACAGATTCCTACAATGAGCAGTTCTTC. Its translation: CASSLVGTDSYNEQFF. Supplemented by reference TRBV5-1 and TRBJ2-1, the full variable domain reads KAGVTQTPRYLIKTRGQQVTLSCSPISGHRSVSWYQQTPGQGLQFLFEYFSETQRNKGNFPGRFSGRQFSNSRSEMNVSTLELGDSALYLCASSLVGTDSYNEQFFGPGTRLTVL.

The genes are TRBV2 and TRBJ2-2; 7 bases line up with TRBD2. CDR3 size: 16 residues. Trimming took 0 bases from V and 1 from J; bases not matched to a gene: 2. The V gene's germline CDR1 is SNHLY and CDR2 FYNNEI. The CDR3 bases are TGTGCCAGCAGTGAAGCCGGGACTATGAACACCGGGGAGCTGTTTTTT. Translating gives CASSEAGTMNTGELFF.

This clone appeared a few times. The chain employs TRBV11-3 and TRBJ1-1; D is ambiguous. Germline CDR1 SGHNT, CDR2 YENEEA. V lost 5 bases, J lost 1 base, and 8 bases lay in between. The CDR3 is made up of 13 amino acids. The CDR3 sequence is CASSLERNTEAFF. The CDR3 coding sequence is TGTGCCAGCAGCCTCGAAAGGAACACTGAAGCTTTCTTT.

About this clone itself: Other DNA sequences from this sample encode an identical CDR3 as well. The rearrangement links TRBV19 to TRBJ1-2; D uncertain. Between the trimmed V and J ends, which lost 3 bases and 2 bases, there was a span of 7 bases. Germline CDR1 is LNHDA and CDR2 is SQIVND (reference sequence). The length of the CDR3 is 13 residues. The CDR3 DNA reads TGTGCCAGTAGTATCGCCGGGAACTATGGCTACACCTTC. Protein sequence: CASSIAGNYGYTF.

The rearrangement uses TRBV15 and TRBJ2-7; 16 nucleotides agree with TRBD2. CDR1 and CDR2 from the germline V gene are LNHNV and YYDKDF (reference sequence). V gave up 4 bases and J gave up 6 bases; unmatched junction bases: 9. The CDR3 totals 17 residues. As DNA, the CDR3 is TGTGCCACCAGCACAGGGACTAGCGGGAGGGTTTTGGTCGAGCAGTACTTC. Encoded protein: CATSTGTSGRVLVEQYF.

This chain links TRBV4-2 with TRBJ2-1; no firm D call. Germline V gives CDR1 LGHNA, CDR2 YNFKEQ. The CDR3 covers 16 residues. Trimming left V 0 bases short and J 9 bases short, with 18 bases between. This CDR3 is CASSQDPGRTLVEQFF. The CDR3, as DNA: TGTGCCAGCAGCCAAGACCCCGGACGGACCCTCGTTGAGCAGTTCTTC.

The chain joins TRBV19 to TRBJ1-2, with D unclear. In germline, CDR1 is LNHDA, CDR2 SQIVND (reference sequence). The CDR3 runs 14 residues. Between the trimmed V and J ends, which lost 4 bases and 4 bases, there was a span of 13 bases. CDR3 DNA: TGTGCCAGTAGTAGCCGCGGACGGACCTATGGCTACACCTTC. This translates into CASSSRGRTYGYTF.